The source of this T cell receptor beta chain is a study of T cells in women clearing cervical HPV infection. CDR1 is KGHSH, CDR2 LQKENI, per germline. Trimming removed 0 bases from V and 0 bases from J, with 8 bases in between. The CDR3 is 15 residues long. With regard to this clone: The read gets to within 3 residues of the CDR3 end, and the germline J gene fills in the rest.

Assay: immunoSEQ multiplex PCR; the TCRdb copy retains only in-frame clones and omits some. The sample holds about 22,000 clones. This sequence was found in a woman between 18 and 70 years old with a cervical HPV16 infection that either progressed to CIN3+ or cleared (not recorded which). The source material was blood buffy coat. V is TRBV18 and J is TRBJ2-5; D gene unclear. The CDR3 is CASSPPGRYQETQYF. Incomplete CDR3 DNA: TGTGCCAGCTCACCACCCGGCAGGTACCAAGAGACC.